This T cell receptor (beta chain) was sequenced during a study of blood T cell repertoires in COVID-19. Looking at the study overall: Some COVID-19 samples were acute and others convalescent; all came from the United States, Italy and Spain.

This CDR3 is built from 14 residues. V lost 2 bases and J lost 2, with 10 bases in between. CDR1 and CDR2 (germline): KGHSH, LQKENI. Repertoires were generated with immunoSEQ multiplex PCR, while TCRdb's copy carries only in-frame clones and drops some. The sample comprises 430,000 or so clones, about 90% of which are singletons, and 0.8% to 0.9% rests with the top ten. Seattle-derived patients entered the study during active infection and were followed longitudinally. The sequence derives from a man aged 18 to 29 with COVID-19, enrolled during active disease. The gene calls are TRBV18 and TRBJ2-7, with a possible D match to TRBD2 (6 bases). The sequenced material came from peripheral blood. The CDR3 coding sequence is TGTGCCAGCTCACCAGTAGGGAGGACCTACGAGCAGTACTTC. Translation gives CASSPVGRTYEQYF.